This passage covers 4 T cell receptor beta chains from one sample sequenced in a study of shared clonotypes between healthy human individuals. Profiled with immunoSEQ multiplex PCR; TCRdb holds only in-frame clones, not every one. The sample shows some 2,500,000 clones, just under 95% of them seen only once. Sequences were obtained from naive CD4+ T cells from PBMCs. Subset here: CD45RA+ positively selected. Every receptor here comes from a man in his late teens or twenties in good health. Some clones in this sample may be carry-over from other donors' samples.

The sample holds a few counts of this clone. The V call is TRBV7-9, the J call TRBJ1-6; D uncertain. CDR3 length: 11 residues. Looked up from germline, CDR1 is SEHNR and CDR2 is FQNEAQ (reference sequence). V was shortened by 5 bases and J by 6 bases, with 2 bases between the two germline ends. The CDR3 DNA follows: TGTGCCAGCAGCCGTAATTCACCCCTCCACTTT. Amino acid sequence: CASSRNSPLHF.

This sequence joins TRBV4-3 and TRBJ1-1; TRBD1 aligns across 7 bases. This CDR3 has 16 amino acids. Germline V gives CDR1 LGHNA, CDR2 YSLEER. The ends lost 0 bases at V and 3 bases at J; junction bases unmatched: 7. CDR3 amino acids: CASSQESWRGHTEAFF. CDR3 nucleotides: TGCGCCAGCAGCCAAGAGAGCTGGAGGGGGCACACTGAAGCTTTCTTT.

Concerning this clone itself: The same CDR3 can be traced to other DNA sequences in this sample. The chain employs TRBV28 and TRBJ2-6; no clear D. Between the trimmed V and J ends, which lost 5 bases and 0 bases, there was a span of 5 bases. The CDR3 is 14 amino acids. Germline V CDR1 and CDR2: MDHEN, SYDVKM. In DNA form, the CDR3 reads TGTGCCAGCAGTCCCCACTCTGGGGCCAACGTCCTGACTTTC. It specifies CASSPHSGANVLTF.

The rearrangement joins TRBV29-1 to TRBJ2-3; TRBD2 matches 7 bases. V lost 5 bases, J lost 3 bases, and 11 bases stayed unmatched. There are 15 residues in the CDR3. Germline lookup yields CDR1 SQVTM and CDR2 ANQGSEA. CDR3: CSVPGGGGWTDTQYF. The CDR3 DNA reads TGCAGCGTTCCGGGAGGCGGGGGATGGACAGATACGCAGTATTTT.